This T cell receptor (beta chain) comes out of a study of monozygotic twins with inflammatory bowel disease. Study-wide results and limits: Cells of different T cell subtypes could not be told apart.

TCRdb re-called the 5' RACE reads and catalogs CDR3 proteins one per entry, DNA excluded. In all, the sample yields more than 300,000 distinct CDR3 sequences. As to this clonotype: Antigen: not known.

The CDR3 has 14 amino acids. The germline V gene has CDR1 SGHTA and CDR2 FQGNSA. The sample was blood. This rearrangement joins TRBV7-2 to TRBJ2-7; TCRdb designates TRBD1, a call that cannot be tested without DNA. This clonotype was obtained from a human donor with ulcerative colitis or Crohn's disease, or a healthy co-twin of an affected twin (not recorded which). The CDR3 sequence is CASTHDRLKVEQYF. Based on the CDR3 plus reference TRBV7-2 and TRBJ2-7, the full variable domain is GAGVSQSPSNKVTEKGKDVELRCDPISGHTALYWYRQSLGQGLEFLIYFQGNSAPDKSGLPSDRFSAERTGGSVSTLTIQRTQQEDSAVYLCASTHDRLKVEQYFGPGTRLTVT.